This is a list of T cell receptor beta chains from one sample in a study of identical twins. TCRdb itself ran the 5' RACE reads through MiXCR, one entry per CDR3 protein. This sample yields more than 1.5 million distinct CDR3 sequences, of which under 35% are seen a single time; less than 0.35% belongs to the top ten. Sequences were obtained from cord blood. Receptor source: a newborn girl in good health. Both conserved end residues are part of each CDR3. The D gene is left open where the match is weak. Size is stated for part of the rows, as once, few or many counts, or as a class when the clone is expanded.

d_gene: .; v_gene: TRBV3-1; j_gene: TRBJ1-4; abundance: few; CDR3nt: TGTGCCAGCAGCCAAGAGCTTACAGGCCGCAATGAAAAACTGTTTTTT; CDR3aa: CASSQELTGRNEKLFF
d_gene: .; v_gene: TRBV20-1; j_gene: TRBJ2-3; abundance: .; CDR3nt: TGCAGTGTAGGGACCACGGGCACAGATACGCAGTATTTT; CDR3aa: CSVGTTGTDTQYF
d_gene: TRBD1; v_gene: TRBV7-9; j_gene: TRBJ2-7; abundance: few; CDR3nt: TGTGCCAGCAGCTCCGACAGGGACGAGCGCGAGCAGTACTTC; CDR3aa: CASSSDRDEREQYF
d_gene: .; v_gene: TRBV10-3; j_gene: TRBJ2-1; abundance: .; CDR3nt: TGTGCCATCAAAGCCCAGTACGACAATGAGCAGTTCTTC; CDR3aa: CAIKAQYDNEQFF
d_gene: TRBD1; v_gene: TRBV28; j_gene: TRBJ1-5; abundance: .; CDR3nt: TGTGCCAGCAGTTTAAGCGGGACAGGGTTTATAACCAATCAGCCCCAGCATTTT; CDR3aa: CASSLSGTGFITNQPQHF
d_gene: .; v_gene: TRBV5-1; j_gene: TRBJ2-1; abundance: .; CDR3nt: TGCGCCAGCAGCTTCGGGGGACGCGGGTCCTCCTACAATGAGCAGTTCTTC; CDR3aa: CASSFGGRGSSYNEQFF
d_gene: .; v_gene: TRBV29-1; j_gene: TRBJ1-4; abundance: .; CDR3nt: TGCAGCGTTGAACTCGGCAGCGTAAATGAAAAACTGTTTTTT; CDR3aa: CSVELGSVNEKLFF
d_gene: .; v_gene: TRBV5-1; j_gene: TRBJ2-3; abundance: many; CDR3nt: TGCGCCAGCAGCTTGAGCACAGGGTTCACAGATACGCAGTATTTT; CDR3aa: CASSLSTGFTDTQYF
d_gene: .; v_gene: TRBV9; j_gene: TRBJ2-5; abundance: .; CDR3nt: TGTGCCAGCAGCGTAGGTGCGCGACAAGAGACCCAGTACTTC; CDR3aa: CASSVGARQETQYF
d_gene: .; v_gene: TRBV27; j_gene: TRBJ1-3; abundance: .; CDR3nt: TGTGCCAGCAGCGCACGGGTGGACGGAAACACCATATATTTT; CDR3aa: CASSARVDGNTIYF
d_gene: .; v_gene: TRBV29-1; j_gene: TRBJ2-7; abundance: few; CDR3nt: TGCAGCGTTGAAATTGGGGGGACGGATTACGAGCAGTACTTC; CDR3aa: CSVEIGGTDYEQYF
d_gene: .; v_gene: TRBV5-1; j_gene: TRBJ2-5; abundance: few; CDR3nt: TGCGCCAGCAGCCCCTTTGATCAAGAGACCCAGTACTTC; CDR3aa: CASSPFDQETQYF
d_gene: .; v_gene: TRBV7-9; j_gene: TRBJ2-3; abundance: few; CDR3nt: TGTGCCAGCAGCCCTAACACGTCTAGCACAGATACGCAGTATTTT; CDR3aa: CASSPNTSSTDTQYF